Listed below are T cell receptor beta chains from one sample, sequenced in a study of blood T cell repertoires in COVID-19. Profiled with immunoSEQ multiplex PCR; TCRdb holds only in-frame clones, not every one. Of around 250,000 clones in the sample, over 75% were seen once. Sequencing input: peripheral blood. Every receptor here comes from a man aged 45-65 years with active or convalescent COVID-19. Each CDR3 is given with its conserved first and last residue. Fields, in order: clone size, V gene, J gene, D gene, CDR3 DNA, CDR3 protein. The D gene is left open where the match is weak. Expanded clones get a size class; other rows say once, few or many, or leave the size out.

size: few
V: TRBV7-2
J: TRBJ1-5
D: NA
DNA: TGTGCCAGCAGCTTAGCCAGTCATAGCAATCAGCCCCAGCATTTT
CDR3: CASSLASHSNQPQHF

size: NA
V: TRBV5-4
J: TRBJ1-2
D: NA
DNA: TGTGCCAGCAGCCCCGGGGGGGGTGGGAACTATGGCTACACCTTC
CDR3: CASSPGGGGNYGYTF

size: NA
V: TRBV15
J: TRBJ2-5
D: NA
DNA: TGTGCCACCAGCAGGGGCAGCGAGGGATCTTTGGAGACCCAGTACTTC
CDR3: CATSRGSEGSLETQYF

size: few
V: TRBV30
J: TRBJ2-1
D: NA
DNA: TGTGCCTGGAGTGTAGTGGGAGTGACAAATGAGCAGTTCTTC
CDR3: CAWSVVGVTNEQFF

size: NA
V: TRBV12-3/TRBV12-4
J: TRBJ2-7
D: NA
DNA: TGTGCCAGCAGTCATAGCCTCGGGGAGCAGTACTTC
CDR3: CASSHSLGEQYF

size: NA
V: TRBV5-5
J: TRBJ2-5
D: TRBD2
DNA: TGTGCCAGCAGCAGGGACCTAGCGGGAGGGCGGGAGACCCAGTACTTC
CDR3: CASSRDLAGGRETQYF

size: NA
V: TRBV6-2/TRBV6-3
J: TRBJ1-1
D: TRBD1
DNA: TGTGCCAGCAGGTACACCGGGACAGAAGTGAACACTGAAGCTTTCTTT
CDR3: CASRYTGTEVNTEAFF

size: NA
V: TRBV30
J: TRBJ1-6
D: NA
DNA: TGTGCCTGGAGTGTACTAGGAGCCCTGGGTAATTCACCCCTCCACTTT
CDR3: CAWSVLGALGNSPLHF

size: NA
V: TRBV3-1/TRBV3-2
J: TRBJ2-1
D: TRBD2
DNA: TGTGCCAGCAGCCAAGACCCGGGAGGAAGGCGCGATGAGCAGTTCTTC
CDR3: CASSQDPGGRRDEQFF

size: NA
V: TRBV19
J: TRBJ1-1
D: TRBD1
DNA: TGTGCCAGTAGTATAAGACAGGGGGCTATCATGAACACTGAAGCTTTCTTT
CDR3: CASSIRQGAIMNTEAFF

size: NA
V: TRBV30
J: TRBJ2-1
D: NA
DNA: TGTGCCTGGAGTGTATTGTCAGGGTTCTATGAGCAGTTCTTC
CDR3: CAWSVLSGFYEQFF

size: NA
V: TRBV2
J: TRBJ1-5
D: NA
DNA: TGTGCCAGCAGTGAAGCACTCTTGCCCCAGCATTTT
CDR3: CASSEALLPQHF

size: NA
V: TRBV7-9
J: TRBJ1-4
D: TRBD1
DNA: TGTGCCAGCAGCAATCCCGGGACAGAAGAAGAAAAACTGTTTTTT
CDR3: CASSNPGTEEEKLFF

size: NA
V: TRBV9
J: TRBJ2-3
D: NA
DNA: TGTGCCAGCAGTGATGAAGCAACAGATACGCAGTATTTT
CDR3: CASSDEATDTQYF

size: once
V: TRBV27
J: TRBJ2-2
D: NA
DNA: TGTGCCAGCAGCCATGACAGTACCGGGGAGCTGTTTTTT
CDR3: CASSHDSTGELFF

size: NA
V: TRBV7-3
J: TRBJ2-1
D: NA
DNA: TGTGCCAGCAGCTTAACAACCGATCGGAATGAGCAGTTCTTC
CDR3: CASSLTTDRNEQFF

size: NA
V: TRBV27
J: TRBJ2-7
D: TRBD1
DNA: TGTGCCAGCAGCCGGACAGGGAGATCCTACGAGCAGTACTTC
CDR3: CASSRTGRSYEQYF

size: few
V: TRBV27
J: TRBJ2-7
D: TRBD1
DNA: TGTGCCAGCAGCGCCCGAACAGGGGGATACTACGAGCAGTACTTC
CDR3: CASSARTGGYYEQYF

size: NA
V: TRBV7-6
J: TRBJ2-5
D: NA
DNA: TGTGCCAGCAGCTTAATGAACAGGGCCACCGAGACCCAGTACTTC
CDR3: CASSLMNRATETQYF

size: NA
V: TRBV29-1
J: TRBJ2-1
D: NA
DNA: TGCAGCGTTGAAACAGTGAAGGTATTGGAGCAGTTCTTC
CDR3: CSVETVKVLEQFF

size: NA
V: TRBV24-1
J: TRBJ2-1
D: TRBD1
DNA: TGTGCCACCAGCCCCCGGGACAGGGCGGTGAATGAGCAGTTCTTC
CDR3: CATSPRDRAVNEQFF

size: NA
V: TRBV28
J: TRBJ1-5
D: NA
DNA: TGTGCCAGCAGCCCAAGACAGGTCCCCTATCAGCCCCAGCATTTT
CDR3: CASSPRQVPYQPQHF

size: NA
V: TRBV27
J: TRBJ1-2
D: NA
DNA: TGTGCCAGCAGCCTTTCAGGGCATGGCTACACCTTC
CDR3: CASSLSGHGYTF

size: few
V: TRBV7-9
J: TRBJ2-1
D: TRBD2
DNA: TGTGCCAGCAGCCCCTGGGGGAAGCTAGCGGGGGCCGTGGGTGAGCAGTTCTTC
CDR3: CASSPWGKLAGAVGEQFF

size: NA
V: TRBV5-1
J: TRBJ2-3
D: TRBD2
DNA: TGCGCCAGCAGCTTGGAGGGAGGGCCCACAGATACGCAGTATTTT
CDR3: CASSLEGGPTDTQYF

size: NA
V: TRBV5-1
J: TRBJ2-7
D: NA
DNA: TGCGCCAGCAGCTTCTCCCGGCAGGGGAGCGAGCAGTACTTC
CDR3: CASSFSRQGSEQYF

size: NA
V: TRBV12-3/TRBV12-4
J: TRBJ2-4
D: NA
DNA: TGTGCCAGCAGTTTTACGGAAAACATTCAGTACTTC
CDR3: CASSFTENIQYF

size: NA
V: TRBV15
J: TRBJ1-5
D: NA
DNA: TGTGCCACCAGCAGAGATCTCGGGCAGCCCCAGCATTTT
CDR3: CATSRDLGQPQHF

size: NA
V: TRBV5-6
J: TRBJ2-1
D: NA
DNA: TGTGCCAGCAGCTTGGCGCGGCGCAATGAGCAGTTCTTC
CDR3: CASSLARRNEQFF

size: NA
V: TRBV4-1
J: TRBJ1-5
D: NA
DNA: TGCGCCAGCAGCCAAGACAGGGTCCCCAATCAGCCCCAGCATTTT
CDR3: CASSQDRVPNQPQHF

size: NA
V: TRBV9
J: TRBJ2-3
D: NA
DNA: TGTGCCAGCAGCGTAGCGCAGGGGAACCTATACACAGATACGCAGTATTTT
CDR3: CASSVAQGNLYTDTQYF

size: NA
V: TRBV6-5
J: TRBJ1-4
D: NA
DNA: TGTGCCAGCAGTCCCCAGGGTGTCGGAAAACTGTTTTTT
CDR3: CASSPQGVGKLFF

size: NA
V: TRBV7-6
J: TRBJ2-2
D: TRBD2
DNA: TGTGCCAGCAGCTTAGCGGAAAAACTAGCGGGAGGGCCGGTGAACACCGGGGAGCTGTTTTTT
CDR3: CASSLAEKLAGGPVNTGELFF

size: NA
V: TRBV27
J: TRBJ2-5
D: TRBD2
DNA: TGTGCCAGCAGTACCAGCGGGAGCGCGGGTGGGACCCAGTACTTC
CDR3: CASSTSGSAGGTQYF

size: NA
V: TRBV28
J: TRBJ1-5
D: NA
DNA: TGTGCCAGCAGTGATCCGACAGGCCACAATCAGCCCCAGCATTTT
CDR3: CASSDPTGHNQPQHF

size: NA
V: TRBV19
J: TRBJ2-6
D: NA
DNA: TGTGCCAGCTCGCGGGACGGCCCCCGCTCTGGGGCCAACGTCCTGACTTTC
CDR3: CASSRDGPRSGANVLTF

size: NA
V: TRBV5-1
J: TRBJ1-1
D: NA
DNA: TGCGCCAGCAGCTTATTGCCACGGGGGAGGAGCCTGAACACTGAAGCTTTCTTT
CDR3: CASSLLPRGRSLNTEAFF

size: NA
V: TRBV12-1
J: TRBJ1-4
D: NA
DNA: TGTGCCAGCAGCTCGTGGATCGACAGGGGGTTAGCAACTAATGAAAAACTGTTTTTT
CDR3: CASSSWIDRGLATNEKLFF

size: NA
V: TRBV9
J: TRBJ2-1
D: TRBD2
DNA: TGTGCCAGCAGCGGCCGCGGCCAGGGAGAGGGACTAGCGCACAATGAGCAGTTCTTC
CDR3: CASSGRGQGEGLAHNEQFF

size: few
V: TRBV5-5
J: TRBJ1-3
D: NA
DNA: TGTGCCAGCAGCTTGCAGGCCAACTCTGGAAACACCATATATTTT
CDR3: CASSLQANSGNTIYF

size: NA
V: TRBV5-6
J: TRBJ1-1
D: NA
DNA: TGTGCCAGCAGCTTGGAAGTCACTAACGGAAACACTGAAGCTTTCTTT
CDR3: CASSLEVTNGNTEAFF

size: NA
V: TRBV7-9
J: TRBJ1-2
D: NA
DNA: TGTGCCAGCAGCTTGGACAGCCGAGGGAATGGCTACACCTTC
CDR3: CASSLDSRGNGYTF

size: few
V: TRBV11-2
J: TRBJ2-1
D: TRBD2
DNA: TGTGCCAGCAGCTTAGCCGGGACTAGCAACAATGAGCAGTTCTTC
CDR3: CASSLAGTSNNEQFF